These 26 T cell receptor beta chains were all obtained from the same sample, sequenced in a study of T cell repertoires in cytomegalovirus infection. No antigen has been assigned to these receptors. TCRdb reanalysed the reads using MiXCR and keeps one entry per CDR3 protein. The top ten clones hold roughly 18% of a sample with about 700,000 distinct CDR3 sequences, roughly 36% of them seen once. Sequenced here: cultured PBMCs, sampled from culture after CMV antigen stimulation. The receptors shown here come from a human donor in good health (CMV status not recorded). Some clones in this sample may be carry-over from other donors' samples.

This chain connects TRBV2 to TRBJ2-3, with 10 bases matching TRBD2. V lost 2 bases, J lost 2 bases, and 10 bases stayed unmatched. CDR1 and CDR2 from the germline V gene are SNHLY and FYNNEI. The CDR3 is made up of 18 amino acids. In nucleotides, the CDR3 is TGTGCCAGCAGTGAATATGGAGGACTAGCGGCATTCACAGATACGCAGTATTTT. It is translated as CASSEYGGLAAFTDTQYF. Filled out from reference TRBV2 and TRBJ2-3, the complete variable domain reads EPEVTQTPSHQVTQMGQEVILRCVPISNHLYFYWYRQILGQKVEFLVSFYNNEISEKSEIFDDQFSVERPDGSNFTLKIRSTKLEDSAMYFCASSEYGGLAAFTDTQYFGPGTRLTVL.

The gene calls are TRBV29-1 and TRBJ2-5; D is possibly TRBD1 (5 bases). Germline V gene data show CDR1 as SQVTM and CDR2 as ANQGSEA. This CDR3 has 15 amino acids. Deletions cut 0 bases from V and 1 base from J, with 12 bases between. The CDR3 reads CSVEDIIGAQETQYF. CDR3 DNA: TGCAGCGTTGAAGATATTATAGGGGCCCAAGAGACCCAGTACTTC.

This clonotype was found once. The CDR3 sequence is CASSTPRAGGLEQYF. CDR3 in DNA: TGTGCCAGCAGCACGCCTCGGGCAGGGGGCCTCGAGCAGTACTTC. The chain couples TRBV5-6 to TRBJ2-7; 8 nucleotides match TRBD1. The ends lost 4 bases at V and 6 bases at J; junction bases unmatched: 12. Germline V gene sequence: CDR1 SGHDT, CDR2 YYEEEE. The CDR3 contains 15 residues.

This clonotype was seen many times. The chain combines TRBV27 with TRBJ2-5; D perhaps matches TRBD2 (5 bases). The CDR3 length is 12 residues. CDR1 is MNHEY and CDR2 is SMNVEV in the germline V gene (reference sequence). The germline V and J ends were trimmed by 4 bases and 5 bases, with 8 bases remaining between them. The CDR3 is CASSYRGETQYF. CDR3 sequence (DNA): TGTGCCAGCAGTTATCGCGGGGAGACCCAGTACTTC.

This clonotype appeared many times. The chain uses TRBV7-2 and TRBJ1-1; TRBD1 agrees at 7 bases. The junction had 4 bases not matched to a gene; V was cut back by 5 bases and J by 1 base. The V gene's germline CDR1 is SGHTA and CDR2 FQGNSA. This CDR3 comprises 14 residues. The CDR3: CASSPGQENTEAFF. The CDR3 nucleotides read TGTGCCAGCAGCCCCGGACAGGAGAACACTGAAGCTTTCTTT. Supplemented by reference TRBV7-2 and TRBJ1-1, the full variable domain reads GAGVSQSPSNKVTEKGKDVELRCDPISGHTALYWYRQSLGQGLEFLIYFQGNSAPDKSGLPSDRFSAERTGGSVSTLTIQRTQQEDSAVYLCASSPGQENTEAFFGQGTRLTVV.

The CDR3 nucleotides read TGTGCCAGCAGTGACGGGACCCTGGATCTCTACGAGCAGTACTTC. Translating it yields CASSDGTLDLYEQYF. V usage is TRBV2 and J usage is TRBJ2-7, with D perhaps matching TRBD1 or TRBD2 (5 bases each). The CDR3 totals 15 residues. V was pared by 3 bases and J by 3 bases, with 15 bases between. Germline assignment: CDR1 SNHLY and CDR2 FYNNEI.

This clonotype showed up just once. The V and J genes are TRBV12-3 or TRBV12-4 and TRBJ1-5, with TRBD1 identical over 8 bases. Trimming at V came to 6 bases and at J to 5 bases, leaving 6 bases not matched to a gene. The CDR3 has 14 amino acids. The CDR3 loop reads CASRETGEDQPQHF. The CDR3 DNA is TGTGCCAGCAGAGAGACAGGGGAGGATCAGCCCCAGCATTTT.

This clonotype was detected a few times. The J gene is TRBJ2-7, the V gene TRBV28, with TRBD1 identical over 8 bases. Losses at the gene ends were 4 bases for V and 8 bases for J; bases not matched to a gene: 10. Germline CDR1 reads MDHEN; CDR2 reads SYDVKM. This CDR3 has 14 amino acids. In nucleotides, the CDR3 is TGTGCCAGCAGTTCACCCGGGACAGGAGAGAAGCAGTACTTC. Its translation: CASSSPGTGEKQYF.

The rearrangement joins TRBV6-2 or TRBV6-3 to TRBJ2-7; perhaps TRBD2 as D (6 bases). CDR3 length: 15 residues. The germline V gene has CDR1 MNHEY and CDR2 SVGEGT. V gave up 10 bases and J gave up 0 bases, with 19 bases separating them. CDR3 nucleotide sequence: TGTGCCACCAGCCTGGCGGGGACGAGCTCCTACGAGCAGTACTTC. Its translation: CATSLAGTSSYEQYF.

The chain recombines TRBV19 with TRBJ1-2; maybe TRBD1 (6 bases). In germline, CDR1 is LNHDA, CDR2 SQIVND (reference sequence). The ends were cut back, 6 bases at V and 6 bases at J, with 8 bases in the middle. This CDR3 region has 11 residues. CDR3 residues: CASRGGHGYTF. The CDR3, as DNA: TGTGCCAGTAGAGGGGGGCATGGCTACACCTTC.

This chain uses TRBV12-3 or TRBV12-4 with TRBJ1-5; 12 bases align to TRBD1. The CDR3 spans 19 residues. J gave up 3 bases and V 7 bases, and 16 bases lay outside the gene matches. The CDR3 spells CASTRGTGGSLNINQPQHF. The CDR3 nucleotides are TGTGCCAGCACCCGCGGGACAGGGGGCTCCCTCAATATCAATCAGCCCCAGCATTTT.

This clonotype was counted many times. The J gene is TRBJ2-5, the V gene TRBV12-3 or TRBV12-4; a possible D gene is TRBD1 (5 bases). V dropped 6 bases and J dropped 1 base, with 18 bases sitting between them. The CDR3 has 16 amino acids. CDR3 sequence reads: CASRQMGSTAQETQYF. The DNA for the CDR3 is TGTGCCAGCAGGCAAATGGGTTCGACAGCCCAAGAGACCCAGTACTTC.

V is TRBV20-1 and J is TRBJ2-7; D might be TRBD1 (6 bases). CDR1 and CDR2 from the germline V gene are DFQATT and SNEGSKA (reference sequence). V dropped 0 bases and J dropped 3 bases, with 12 bases sitting between them. The CDR3 runs to 14 residues. The CDR3 DNA sequence: TGCAGTGCTAGAGAGGCAGGGGCGAGCTACGAGCAGTACTTC. It codes for CSAREAGASYEQYF.

The chain recombines TRBV10-2 with TRBJ2-3; possible D gene TRBD2, 11 bases. V was shortened by 1 base and J by 7 bases, with 30 bases between the two germline ends. Germline assignment: CDR1 WSHSY and CDR2 SAAADI. This CDR3 has 20 residues. The CDR3 nucleotides are TGCGCCAGCAGTGAGTGGACAGGGGGAAAAACTAGCGGGAGCCTACATACGCAGTATTTT. The encoded protein is CASSEWTGGKTSGSLHTQYF.

The chain has TRBV19 and TRBJ1-5; D remains ambiguous. The V end was cut by 6 bases, the J end by 6 bases, with 12 bases between. Germline CDR1 reads LNHDA; CDR2 reads SQIVND (reference sequence). The CDR3 has 13 amino acids. This CDR3 reads CASSPVAIQPQHF. Here the CDR3 DNA reads TGTGCCAGTAGCCCAGTCGCCATTCAGCCCCAGCATTTT.

Only one count was recorded for this clonotype. V gene TRBV5-4 combines with J gene TRBJ2-7, with D possibly matching TRBD1 (5 bases). V was trimmed by 0 bases and J by 3 bases, leaving 13 bases between them. The germline gives CDR1 SGHNT, CDR2 YYREEE (reference sequence). CDR3 size: 15 residues. The CDR3, as DNA: TGTGCCAGCAGCTTGGACCCCCAGGGCTTCTACGAGCAGTACTTC. Residues: CASSLDPQGFYEQYF. Combining the CDR3 with reference TRBV5-4 and TRBJ2-7 gives the whole variable domain ETGVTQSPTHLIKTRGQQVTLRCSSQSGHNTVSWYQQALGQGPQFIFQYYREEENGRGNFPPRFSGLQFPNYSSELNVNALELDDSALYLCASSLDPQGFYEQYFGPGTRLTVT.

This clonotype has ten or more counts. The chain is built from TRBV7-2 and TRBJ2-2; no clear D gene. Between the trimmed V and J ends, which lost 4 bases and 2 bases, there was a span of 5 bases. Looked up from germline, CDR1 is SGHTA and CDR2 is FQGNSA. The CDR3 runs to 13 residues. As DNA, the CDR3 is TGTGCCAGCAGCTCTCGCAACACCGGGGAGCTGTTTTTT. Translation: CASSSRNTGELFF.

This clonotype was counted a single time. The chain uses TRBV4-3 and TRBJ1-1; D uncertain. Trimming removed 0 bases at V and 10 bases at J, with 15 bases between. CDR3 length equals 14 residues. Germline assignment: CDR1 LGHNA and CDR2 YSLEER. In DNA, the CDR3 is TGCGCCAGCAGCCAAGATGGATGGGGTTTTGGAGCTTTCTTT. Encoded protein: CASSQDGWGFGAFF.

A few counts support this clonotype. The chain employs TRBV6-1 and TRBJ2-2, with 9 nucleotides matching TRBD2. The CDR3 is 17 amino acids. Losses at the gene ends were 8 bases for V and 4 bases for J; bases not matched to a gene: 14. CDR1 is MNHNS and CDR2 is SASEGT in the germline V gene. This CDR3 is CASGVRPGLAITGELFF. The CDR3 coding sequence is TGTGCCAGCGGAGTGAGACCGGGACTAGCTATCACCGGGGAGCTGTTTTTT.

This clonotype has only a few counts. This CDR3 reads CASSSGPGFREQYF. DNA for the CDR3: TGCGCCAGCTCCTCGGGGCCAGGATTTAGGGAGCAGTACTTC. The V and J genes are TRBV10-2 and TRBJ2-7; D is perhaps TRBD1 or TRBD2 (5 bases each). Trimming stripped 8 bases from V and 7 bases from J, with 21 bases between. Germline values: CDR1 WSHSY, CDR2 SAAADI. The CDR3 runs 14 residues.

V usage is TRBV18 and J usage is TRBJ2-2; 7 bases line up with TRBD2. CDR3 length equals 16 residues. Germline V gene data show CDR1 as KGHSH and CDR2 as LQKENI. Trimming cost V 3 bases and J 6 bases; bases outside gene matches: 10. CDR3 sequence: CASSPASTGGAGELFF. CDR3 bases: TGTGCCAGCTCACCGGCATCGACGGGAGGAGCCGGGGAGCTGTTTTTT.

This clonotype was recorded many times. The rearrangement links TRBV7-2 to TRBJ2-1; TRBD1 is a possible D gene (6 bases). The CDR3 is 15 residues long. The V end lost 5 bases, the J end lost 1 base, and 12 bases lay between the germline ends. Germline assignment: CDR1 SGHTA and CDR2 FQGNSA. The DNA for the CDR3 is TGTGCCAGCAGCCGGACAGCCGGTTCCTACAATGAGCAGTTCTTC. It codes for CASSRTAGSYNEQFF.

This chain connects TRBV6-1 to TRBJ2-1, with D perhaps assigned TRBD1 or TRBD2 (5 bases each). The CDR3 loop spans 16 amino acids. V dropped 6 bases and J dropped 8 bases, with 23 bases sitting between them. CDR1 is MNHNS and CDR2 is SASEGT in the germline V gene. CDR3 amino acids: CASSPQVWGSVDEQFF. In nucleotides, the CDR3 is TGTGCCAGCAGCCCTCAGGTTTGGGGGTCGGTGGATGAGCAGTTCTTC.

The genes are TRBV5-5 and TRBJ1-6; no reliable D call. The ends were cut back, 4 bases at V and 8 bases at J, with 16 bases in the middle. This CDR3 spans 15 amino acids. Germline CDR1 SGHKS, CDR2 YYEKEE (reference sequence). CDR3 sequence: CASSLRPGVDSPLHF. The DNA for the CDR3 is TGTGCCAGCAGCCTCCGCCCGGGTGTTGATTCACCCCTCCACTTT.

This clonotype was observed at least ten times. The chain couples TRBV7-2 to TRBJ2-3, with a weak D call TRBD2 (6 bases). V was pared by 5 bases and J by 0 bases, with 12 bases between. The germline CDR1 and CDR2 sequences are SGHTA and FQGNSA. CDR3 length: 15 residues. In DNA form, the CDR3 reads TGTGCCAGCAGCCCCCTTGGGGGGAGCACAGATACGCAGTATTTT. Translating it yields CASSPLGGSTDTQYF.

The chain carries TRBV7-9 and TRBJ2-1, with 10 bases lining up with TRBD2. Germline V gives CDR1 SEHNR, CDR2 FQNEAQ (reference sequence). This CDR3 has 16 residues. V dropped 4 bases and J dropped 7; count of bases not matched to a gene: 10. DNA for the CDR3: TGTGCCAGCAGCTCGGAGCGGGAGGGCCAGGGAAATGAGCAGTTCTTC. As protein: CASSSEREGQGNEQFF.